This T cell receptor beta chain emerged from a study of CD8 T cells in Susac syndrome. A quantity of about 0.5 to 1 ug RNA underwent reverse transcription using random hexamers. The authors amplified TCR beta CDR3 across 54 Vbeta and 13 Jbeta using immunoSEQ multiplex PCR. TCRdb recomputed calls from the immunoSEQ multiplex PCR reads with MiXCR, one row per CDR3 protein. The table has some 130,000 distinct CDR3 sequences, 90% to 95% seen once. Negative isolation was used for CD8+ and CD4+ T cells, and FACS enrichment was applied to TEMRA cells. Broader study findings: The study's TCR sequencing and HLA analysis drew on a certain number of individuals. That number was acknowledged as relatively small.

A remark on this clonotype: Its antigen remains unidentified.

Per the germline V gene, CDR1 is SEHNR and CDR2 is FQNEAQ (reference sequence). This CDR3 has 15 amino acids. Trimming left V 1 base short and J 6 bases short, with 16 bases between. Sequencing was carried out using CD8+ T cells from PBMCs. The sequence derives from a human donor with multiple sclerosis. The J gene is TRBJ2-7, the V gene TRBV7-9; D unclear. CDR3 protein: CASSLGSRTLPEQYF. The CDR3 coding sequence is TGTGCCAGCAGCTTAGGATCCAGGACCCTTCCCGAGCAGTACTTC.